This T cell receptor (beta chain) was sequenced during a study of identical twins. Regarding this clonotype: The antigen is undetermined.

General study results and limits: Partly confounded zero-insertion analyses could result from invariant MAIT and iNKT cells. Shared out-of-frame alpha sequences (those common to twins) showed excess low generation probability. Models underestimated TCR alpha sharing (out-of-frame) in monozygotic twins.

CDR1 is DFQATT and CDR2 is SNEGSKA in the germline V gene (reference sequence). The CDR3 sequence is 16 residues long. With V trimmed by 1 base and J by 3 bases, 6 bases remained unmatched. TCRdb recomputed calls from the 5' RACE reads with MiXCR, one row per CDR3 protein. Of approximately 490,000 distinct CDR3 sequences in the sample, about 22% were seen once. The same sample was also used in a study of yellow fever vaccine responses in identical twins.

This TCR was recovered from a woman in her late teens or twenties in good health. The sample comprised CD4+ T cells sorted from blood. The chain is built from TRBV20-1 and TRBJ2-7; 13 nucleotides line up with TRBD2. The DNA for the CDR3 is TGCAGTGCTAGAGCCATGACTAGCGGGGGGTACTACGAGCAGTACGTC. Protein sequence: CSARAMTSGGYYEQYV.